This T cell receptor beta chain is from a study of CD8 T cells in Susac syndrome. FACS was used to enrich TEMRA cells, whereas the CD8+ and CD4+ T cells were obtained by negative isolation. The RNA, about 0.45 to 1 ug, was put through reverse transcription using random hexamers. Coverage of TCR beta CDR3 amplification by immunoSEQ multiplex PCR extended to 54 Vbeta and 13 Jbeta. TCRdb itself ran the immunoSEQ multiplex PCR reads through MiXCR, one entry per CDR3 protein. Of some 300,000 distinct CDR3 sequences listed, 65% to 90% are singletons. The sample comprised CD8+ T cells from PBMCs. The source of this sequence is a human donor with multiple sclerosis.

The CDR3 loop is CASSGTLGTSDTQYF. CDR3 bases: TGTGCCAGCAGTGGGACCCTAGGGACTTCCGATACGCAGTATTTT. This rearrangement joins TRBV25-1 to TRBJ2-3; possible D gene TRBD2, 6 bases. Per germline, CDR1 MGHDK and CDR2 SYGVNS. This CDR3 region has 15 residues. Trimming stripped 4 bases from V and 6 bases from J, with 17 bases between.